This TCR beta chain was captured in a study of cytomegalovirus exposure and HLA in healthy donors. The CDR3 length is 15 residues. The V and J ends lost 7 bases and 4 bases, in that order; junction bases with no gene match: 6. Germline CDR1 is SNHLY and CDR2 is FYNNEI. A multiplex PCR was run with 60 Vbeta primers and 13 Jbeta primers. Produced via immunoSEQ multiplex PCR; TCRdb's table is partial and in-frame only. The table includes some 98,000 clones, 70% to 85% detected once. Only a few counts were recorded for this clone. The genes are TRBV2 and TRBJ2-4, with 11 bases lining up with TRBD2. Sequenced sample: PBMCs. This TCR came from a human donor in good health. The CDR3 nucleotides are TGTGCCAGCATGACTAGCGGGGATTGGAAAAACATTCAGTACTTC. Amino acid sequence: CASMTSGDWKNIQYF.